A single sample is the source of the 6 T cell receptor beta chains below, sequenced in a study of cytomegalovirus exposure and HLA in healthy donors. PCR used 60 Vbeta primers and 13 Jbeta primers. The protocol was immunoSEQ multiplex PCR, while the TCRdb copy is restricted to in-frame clones and leaves out a portion. The sample yields around 130,000 clones, 60% to 80% seen once. Sequencing used PBMCs. These receptors were collected from a man between 45 and 60 years old in good health and CMV-seronegative.

This chain connects TRBV29-1 to TRBJ2-1; possible D gene TRBD2, 6 bases. V was trimmed by 3 bases and J by 9 bases, leaving 24 bases between them. CDR3 size: 16 residues. Germline loops: CDR1 SQVTM, CDR2 ANQGSEA. CDR3 in DNA: TGCAGCGTTGAGTGGTCAGGCGTCGGGGGTCAGCGTGAGCAGTTCTTC. Translation: CSVEWSGVGGQREQFF.

In this sample, this clone turned up a few times. The chain's CDR3 is CASSLNRLAETQYF. The CDR3 nucleotides read TGTGCCAGCAGCTTAAACAGACTAGCGGAGACCCAGTACTTC. The chain combines TRBV11-2 with TRBJ2-5; 8 bases are shared with TRBD2. Trimming removed 2 bases from V and 5 bases from J; junction bases left unmatched: 4. The CDR3 extends over 14 amino acids. Germline assignment: CDR1 SGHAT and CDR2 FQNNGV.

This chain links TRBV15 with TRBJ2-7; possible D gene TRBD2, 6 bases. Germline V gene lookup returns CDR1 LNHNV and CDR2 YYDKDF (reference sequence). V was pared by 0 bases and J by 3 bases, with 12 bases between. This CDR3 comprises 15 residues. The CDR3 sequence: CATSRDVGTGYEQYF. The CDR3 DNA reads as TGTGCCACCAGCAGAGATGTCGGGACTGGCTACGAGCAGTACTTC.

The V and J genes are TRBV27 and TRBJ2-7, with TRBD2 identical over 7 bases. The J segment lost 2 bases and the V segment lost 3 bases, leaving 4 bases of the junction unmatched. Germline lookup yields CDR1 MNHEY and CDR2 SMNVEV (reference sequence). The CDR3 has 14 residues. Written as DNA, the CDR3 is TGTGCCAGCAGTTTCGGGACTAAAGCCTACGAGCAGTACTTC. Translating gives CASSFGTKAYEQYF.

This sequence joins TRBV11-3 and TRBJ2-7, with D maybe TRBD2 (6 bases). The V gene's germline CDR1 is SGHNT and CDR2 YENEEA. CDR3 size: 13 residues. Trimming removed 11 bases from V and 5 bases from J, with 19 bases in between. CDR3 loop: CAAAGRFLHEQYF. CDR3 nucleotide sequence: TGTGCCGCGGCGGGGCGCTTTCTCCACGAGCAGTACTTC. Looking up the rest from reference TRBV11-3 and TRBJ2-7 gives the full variable domain: EAGVVQSPRYKIIEKKQPVAFWCNPISGHNTLYWYLQNLGQGPELLIRYENEEAVDDSQLPKDRFSAERLKGVDSTLKIQPAELGDSAVYLCAAAGRFLHEQYFGPGTRLTVT.

This chain connects TRBV7-2 to TRBJ1-2; unclear D gene. Trimming took off 0 bases at V and 7 bases at J, with 9 bases between the two ends. The CDR3 is 13 residues long. Germline CDR1 is SGHTA and CDR2 is FQGNSA. CDR3 bases: TGTGCCAGCAGCTTAGCGCGTAACAGTGGCTACACCTTC. It yields the protein CASSLARNSGYTF.